Following are 30 T cell receptor beta chains from one sample sequenced in a study of blood T cell repertoires in COVID-19. The method was immunoSEQ multiplex PCR; TCRdb's version includes in-frame clones alone and lacks a portion of them. The profile shows 150,000 to 200,000 clones, approximately 80% of them singletons. Specimen: PBMCs or T cells enriched from blood (not recorded which). These receptor sequences come from a man aged 65-85 years who had been exposed to COVID-19.

The chain recombines TRBV5-5 with TRBJ2-5; 8 bases map to TRBD1. After removal of 1 base from V and 1 base from J, the junction contained 12 bases not matched to a gene. CDR1 is SGHKS, CDR2 YYEKEE, per germline (reference sequence). The CDR3 length is 18 residues. CDR3 region: CASSLRGDGTGLQETQYF. The CDR3 DNA is TGTGCCAGCAGCTTGAGAGGGGATGGGACAGGCCTCCAAGAGACCCAGTACTTC.

This clone has a single count. This rearrangement joins TRBV4-2 to TRBJ2-1; 9 bases align to TRBD2. The length of the CDR3 is 14 residues. With V trimmed by 1 base and J by 8 bases, 3 bases remained unmatched. Germline CDR1 reads LGHNA; CDR2 reads YNFKEQ. In DNA, the CDR3 is TGTGCCAGCAGCCAAGGGCGGGGGGGAGATGAGCAGTTCTTC. Its protein is CASSQGRGGDEQFF.

This clone was recorded only once. This rearrangement joins TRBV5-4 to TRBJ2-1; a weak D match, TRBD1 (5 bases). The germline gives CDR1 SGHNT, CDR2 YYREEE (reference sequence). The V and J ends lost 0 bases and 9 bases respectively, with 16 bases between them. This CDR3 spans 15 amino acids. The CDR3 loop reads CASSLGGGARGEQFF. The CDR3 DNA follows: TGTGCCAGCAGCTTGGGCGGTGGGGCTAGAGGTGAGCAGTTCTTC.

This clone was detected only once. The gene calls are TRBV6-2 or TRBV6-3 and TRBJ1-4; 10 bases line up with TRBD1. CDR3 length equals 15 residues. The V gene's germline CDR1 is MNHEY and CDR2 SVGEGT. Trimming cost V 0 bases and J 8 bases; bases outside gene matches: 3. Here the CDR3 reads CASSYSGTGVEKLFF. CDR3 sequence (DNA): TGTGCCAGCAGTTACTCTGGGACAGGGGTCGAAAAACTGTTTTTT.

This rearrangement joins TRBV10-2 to TRBJ2-3; TRBD2 is a possible D gene (6 bases). V was cut by 6 bases and J by 5 bases, with 15 bases left in between. This CDR3 is 14 amino acids long. Germline loops: CDR1 WSHSY, CDR2 SAAADI. For the CDR3, the DNA is TGCGCCAGCAGAGGGGACGGGGGAGGAGATACGCAGTATTTT. Protein: CASRGDGGGDTQYF.

This chain links TRBV6-1 with TRBJ2-3, with 9 bases fitting TRBD1. J lost 6 bases, V lost 1 base, and 5 bases had no gene match. Per germline, CDR1 MNHNS and CDR2 SASEGT. This CDR3 is built from 15 residues. The CDR3 reads CASSEGTGARDTQYF. The CDR3 coding sequence is TGTGCCAGCAGTGAAGGGACAGGGGCACGGGATACGCAGTATTTT.

The V gene is TRBV19, the J gene TRBJ2-5; maybe TRBD1 (6 bases). The germline V gene has CDR1 LNHDA and CDR2 SQIVND (reference sequence). CDR3 length: 16 residues. Trimming left V 3 bases short and J 1 base short, with 15 bases between. In nucleotides, the CDR3 is TGTGCCAGTAGTATCAGGGGTCGAGGGGGCCAAGAGACCCAGTACTTC. It codes for CASSIRGRGGQETQYF.

This chain joins TRBV25-1 and TRBJ2-1; possible D gene TRBD1, 6 bases. The CDR3 extends over 17 amino acids. Germline CDR1 and CDR2: MGHDK and SYGVNS. Trimming removed 5 bases at V and 1 base at J, with 18 bases between. The CDR3 here is CASSQVGTRLSYNEQFF. CDR3 sequence (DNA): TGTGCCAGCAGTCAAGTCGGGACAAGACTATCCTACAATGAGCAGTTCTTC.

V is TRBV7-2 and J is TRBJ1-1, with D uncertain. This CDR3 is built from 14 residues. CDR1 is SGHTA, CDR2 FQGNSA, per germline. Between the trimmed V and J ends, which lost 1 base and 7 bases, there was a span of 13 bases. This chain's CDR3 is CASSLVGRKVEAFF. The CDR3, as DNA: TGTGCCAGCAGCTTAGTTGGCAGGAAGGTTGAAGCTTTCTTT.

The chain combines TRBV11-2 with TRBJ2-1; weak D call: TRBD2 (6 bases). Germline V gene lookup returns CDR1 SGHAT and CDR2 FQNNGV. The CDR3 covers 15 residues. V was pared by 6 bases and J by 4 bases, with 16 bases between. In DNA, the CDR3 is TGTGCCAGCAGAGACCCCGGGACTTTATACAATGAGCAGTTCTTC. Its protein is CASRDPGTLYNEQFF.

The genes are TRBV5-1 and TRBJ2-5; 7 nucleotides line up with TRBD1. J gave up 2 bases and V 3 bases, and 4 bases lay outside the gene matches. The CDR3 consists of 14 residues. Germline CDR1 is SGHRS and CDR2 is YFSETQ. The CDR3 DNA is TGCGCCAGCAGCTCCGGGACAGATCAAGAGACCCAGTACTTC. It is translated as CASSSGTDQETQYF.

The J gene is TRBJ2-3, the V gene TRBV20-1, with D unclear. The CDR3 runs to 10 residues. From germline, CDR1 is DFQATT and CDR2 SNEGSKA (reference sequence). CDR3: CSLSDGTQYF. DNA for the CDR3: TGCAGCCTCAGCGACGGTACGCAGTATTTT.

The gene calls are TRBV7-2 and TRBJ2-3; 10 nucleotides match TRBD2. In germline, CDR1 is SGHTA, CDR2 FQGNSA. The length of the CDR3 is 17 residues. J gave up 4 bases and V 5 bases, and 12 bases lay outside the gene matches. CDR3 coding DNA: TGTGCCAGCAGCCTCTACTTTAGCGGGAGGAGAGCAGATACGCAGTATTTT. This codes for CASSLYFSGRRADTQYF. The whole variable domain, filled in from reference TRBV7-2 and TRBJ2-3, reads GAGVSQSPSNKVTEKGKDVELRCDPISGHTALYWYRQSLGQGLEFLIYFQGNSAPDKSGLPSDRFSAERTGGSVSTLTIQRTQQEDSAVYLCASSLYFSGRRADTQYFGPGTRLTVL.

The chain is built from TRBV5-1 and TRBJ1-5; D may be TRBD1 (6 bases). The CDR3 spans 13 residues. Trimming left V 10 bases short and J 5 bases short, with 16 bases between. Germline values: CDR1 SGHRS, CDR2 YFSETQ. In DNA form, the CDR3 reads TGCGCCTCCGCCCGGGACATCGATCAGCCCCAGCATTTT. This sequence encodes CASARDIDQPQHF. Full variable domain (missing parts from reference TRBV5-1 and TRBJ1-5): KAGVTQTPRYLIKTRGQQVTLSCSPISGHRSVSWYQQTPGQGLQFLFEYFSETQRNKGNFPGRFSGRQFSNSRSEMNVSTLELGDSALYLCASARDIDQPQHFGDGTRLSIL.

The chain carries TRBV9 and TRBJ2-5; TRBD2 matches 8 bases. This CDR3 has 17 residues. Germline CDR1 SGDLS, CDR2 YYNGEE. V dropped 4 bases and J dropped 4; count of bases not matched to a gene: 15. The CDR3 here is CASSPLGGGVFGETQYF. The CDR3, as DNA: TGTGCCAGCAGCCCCCTCGGGGGGGGAGTTTTTGGAGAGACCCAGTACTTC.

The genes are TRBV6-5 and TRBJ2-1; 7 positions agree with TRBD2. The V gene's germline CDR1 is MNHEY and CDR2 SVGAGI. The length of the CDR3 is 15 residues. The ends lost 6 bases at V and 2 bases at J; junction bases unmatched: 7. CDR3 coding DNA: TGTGCCAGCAGCTTCCCTAGCGGCACCTACAATGAGCAGTTCTTC. Amino acid sequence: CASSFPSGTYNEQFF.

The V call is TRBV28, the J call TRBJ1-5; possible D gene TRBD1, 5 bases. This CDR3 region has 14 residues. The V gene lost 3 bases and the J gene lost 2 bases, with 8 bases spanning the gap. Germline V gene sequence: CDR1 MDHEN, CDR2 SYDVKM. The CDR3 region is CASSFIRGNQPQHF. The CDR3 nucleotides are TGTGCCAGCAGTTTTATCAGGGGCAATCAGCCCCAGCATTTT.

The chain carries TRBV4-1 and TRBJ2-7, with D tentatively TRBD1 (6 bases). Germline V lookup: CDR1 MGHRA, CDR2 YSYEKL. This CDR3 is 16 amino acids long. The V and J ends lost 4 bases and 2 bases respectively, with 18 bases between them. In nucleotides, the CDR3 is TGCGCCAGCAGCCCAAGAGGGCAACAGGGAACCTACGAGCAGTACTTC. It specifies CASSPRGQQGTYEQYF.

The table lists this clone with a count of one. V and J are TRBV30 and TRBJ1-2; 8 bases match TRBD1. With V trimmed by 2 bases and J by 3 bases, 2 bases remained unmatched. Germline-derived CDR1 and CDR2 are GTSNPN and SVGIG (reference sequence). CDR3 length equals 13 residues. CDR3 residues: CAWSPTGDYGYTF. As DNA, the CDR3 is TGTGCCTGGAGTCCGACAGGGGACTATGGCTACACCTTC.

The chain has TRBV5-4 and TRBJ2-2; D unresolved. CDR1 is SGHNT, CDR2 YYREEE, per germline (reference sequence). The V gene lost 4 bases and the J gene lost 5 bases, with 15 bases spanning the gap. There are 15 residues in the CDR3. CDR3 in amino acids: CASSPTLERTGELFF. CDR3 coding DNA: TGTGCCAGCAGCCCCACCTTAGAACGAACCGGGGAGCTGTTTTTT.

This chain uses TRBV5-8 with TRBJ1-4; unclear D gene. V dropped 3 bases and J dropped 7 bases, with 13 bases sitting between them. Germline assignment: CDR1 SGHTS and CDR2 YDEGEE. The CDR3 covers 14 residues. The DNA of the CDR3 is TGTGCCAGCAGCTGGGCAGACCTACGTGAAAAACTGTTTTTT. As protein: CASSWADLREKLFF.

The chain carries TRBV29-1 and TRBJ2-7; 9 bases fit TRBD1. The CDR3 extends over 16 amino acids. The V segment lost 0 bases and the J segment 4 bases; nucleotides outside the gene matches: 10. Germline CDR1 reads SQVTM; CDR2 reads ANQGSEA. Written as DNA, the CDR3 is TGCAGCGTTGAAGACCTCTCTCTGACAGGGGGGTACGAGCAGTACTTC. Its protein is CSVEDLSLTGGYEQYF.

The gene calls are TRBV4-3 and TRBJ2-1; D gene uncertain. V was trimmed by 5 bases and J by 8 bases, leaving 19 bases between them. The germline V gene has CDR1 LGHNA and CDR2 YSLEER. This CDR3 spans 15 amino acids. CDR3 nucleotides: TGCGCCAGCAGCTATTACTACGTGGGTTCGGATGAGCAGTTCTTC. Amino acid sequence: CASSYYYVGSDEQFF.

The chain employs TRBV18 and TRBJ2-2; D ambiguous. Germline values: CDR1 KGHSH, CDR2 LQKENI. Deletions cut 3 bases from V and 0 bases from J, with 8 bases between. This CDR3 is built from 15 residues. CDR3 nucleotide sequence: TGTGCCAGCTCACCCCCCTCGTCGAACACCGGGGAGCTGTTTTTT. Its translation is CASSPPSSNTGELFF. Using reference TRBV18 and TRBJ2-2 for the parts outside the CDR3, the full variable domain is NAGVMQNPRHLVRRRGQEARLRCSPMKGHSHVYWYRQLPEEGLKFMVYLQKENIIDESGMPKERFSAEFPKEGPSILRIQQVVRGDSAAYFCASSPPSSNTGELFFGEGSRLTVL.

The chain couples TRBV19 to TRBJ1-2, with D possibly TRBD1 on 5 matching bases. V lost 7 bases, J lost 5 bases, and 14 bases lay in between. This CDR3 has 13 amino acids. Germline CDR1 reads LNHDA; CDR2 reads SQIVND (reference sequence). CDR3 residues: CASTLGAGYGYTF. In DNA form, the CDR3 reads TGTGCCAGTACCCTAGGCGCAGGGTATGGCTACACCTTC.

This chain links TRBV18 with TRBJ1-3, with D possibly being TRBD1 (6 bases). CDR1 KGHSH and CDR2 LQKENI come from the germline V gene. V was pared by 3 bases and J by 0 bases, with 9 bases between. The CDR3 extends over 15 amino acids. CDR3 in DNA: TGTGCCAGCTCACCCACAGGGAGCTCTGGAAACACCATATATTTT. Translation: CASSPTGSSGNTIYF.

This clone was observed once. The chain combines TRBV2 with TRBJ1-5, with 8 bases fitting TRBD1. With V trimmed by 3 bases and J by 2 bases, 6 bases remained unmatched. Germline values: CDR1 SNHLY, CDR2 FYNNEI. This CDR3 has 16 residues. Written as DNA, the CDR3 is TGTGCCAGCAGTGAGGACAGGGAAAGTGGCAATCAGCCCCAGCATTTT. Its translation: CASSEDRESGNQPQHF.

The V gene is TRBV18, the J gene TRBJ1-5, with D possibly being TRBD1 (5 bases). V gave up 1 base and J gave up 3 bases, with 13 bases separating them. The CDR3 has 16 residues. Germline V gives CDR1 KGHSH, CDR2 LQKENI. The DNA for the CDR3 is TGTGCCAGCTCACCACAGGGCAGGGCGAACAATCAGCCCCAGCATTTT. This codes for CASSPQGRANNQPQHF.

The chain uses TRBV5-1 and TRBJ2-1; 8 bases line up with TRBD2. Trimming removed 2 bases from V and 3 bases from J; junction bases left unmatched: 10. Germline CDR1 and CDR2: SGHRS and YFSETQ. The CDR3 is 17 residues long. The CDR3 DNA sequence: TGCGCCAGCAGCTTCGGTCGCTGGCGGGAGGACTACAATGAGCAGTTCTTC. Protein: CASSFGRWREDYNEQFF. The complete variable domain, with remaining parts taken from reference TRBV5-1 and TRBJ2-1, reads KAGVTQTPRYLIKTRGQQVTLSCSPISGHRSVSWYQQTPGQGLQFLFEYFSETQRNKGNFPGRFSGRQFSNSRSEMNVSTLELGDSALYLCASSFGRWREDYNEQFFGPGTRLTVL.

The V gene is TRBV29-1, the J gene TRBJ2-5; tentatively, D is TRBD2 (6 bases). Trimming removed 7 bases at V and 1 base at J, with 16 bases between. The V gene's germline CDR1 is SQVTM and CDR2 ANQGSEA. This CDR3 has 14 residues. The CDR3 DNA is TGCAGCGCCGGGGGTTGGAGGGCCCAAGAGACCCAGTACTTC. This codes for CSAGGWRAQETQYF. The full variable domain, its missing parts supplied by reference TRBV29-1 and TRBJ2-5, is SAVISQKPSRDICQRGTSLTIQCQVDSQVTMMFWYRQQPGQSLTLIATANQGSEATYESGFVIDKFPISRPNLTFSTLTVSNMSPEDSSIYLCSAGGWRAQETQYFGPGTRLLVL.